The 21 T cell receptor beta chains presented below share a single source sample, sequenced in a study of T cells in Graves' hyperthyroidism and ophthalmopathy. RNA transcripts served as the template for amplifying TCR beta CDR3 regions. The HTBI primer set was used in a first-round RT-PCR of the TCR CDR3. TCRdb processed the multiplex PCR reads anew with MiXCR; each CDR3 protein has one entry. The sample consists of roughly 740,000 distinct CDR3 sequences, around 17% of them appearing once. The sequencing input was blood. The receptors derive from a man between 18 and 35 years old with Graves' hyperthyroidism.

This clonotype was counted between two and nine times. The V gene is TRBV4-2, the J gene TRBJ2-7, with D uncertain. This CDR3 is built from 16 residues. Germline CDR1 and CDR2: LGHNA and YNFKEQ. With 0 bases removed from V and 3 bases from J, the gap between germline ends came to 15 bases. CDR3 bases: TGTGCCAGCAGCCAAGAGCCCATTCAAGGGCTCTACGAGCAGTACTTC. It codes for CASSQEPIQGLYEQYF.

The chain uses TRBV18 and TRBJ1-2; TRBD1 aligns across 8 bases. The CDR3 covers 16 residues. CDR1 and CDR2 from the germline V gene are KGHSH and LQKENI. V shed 5 bases, J shed 3 bases, and the junction held 11 bases outside the gene matches. Written as DNA, the CDR3 is TGTGCCAGCTCATCTTCGGCAGGGGGCGAGGACTATGGCTACACCTTC. Protein: CASSSSAGGEDYGYTF.

The genes are TRBV6-1 and TRBJ1-2; 7 bases align to TRBD1. CDR3 size: 14 residues. Germline values: CDR1 MNHNS, CDR2 SASEGT. With V trimmed by 6 bases and J by 3 bases, 7 bases remained unmatched. The CDR3 sequence: CASRIRDRDYGYTF. The CDR3 DNA is TGTGCCAGCAGGATTAGGGACAGAGACTATGGCTACACCTTC.

This chain connects TRBV20-1 to TRBJ1-5; perhaps TRBD1 as D (5 bases). CDR1 is DFQATT, CDR2 SNEGSKA, per germline (reference sequence). Trimming took 1 base from V and 9 from J, leaving 7 bases between them. The CDR3 has 11 residues. The CDR3 DNA reads TGCAGTGCTAGAGGGGGGGGGCCCCAGCATTTT. Translated: CSARGGGPQHF.

At least ten counts were recorded for this clonotype. The chain has TRBV28 and TRBJ1-4, with 7 bases that match TRBD1. Looked up from germline, CDR1 is MDHEN and CDR2 is SYDVKM. CDR3 length: 14 residues. J lost 6 bases, V lost 3 bases, and 4 bases had no gene match. CDR3 nucleotide sequence: TGTGCCAGCAGTTTTGGACAGGCCGATGAAAAACTGTTTTTT. The encoded protein is CASSFGQADEKLFF. Together with reference TRBV28 and TRBJ1-4, the CDR3 gives the full variable domain: DVKVTQSSRYLVKRTGEKVFLECVQDMDHENMFWYRQDPGLGLRLIYFSYDVKMKEKGDIPEGYSVSREKKERFSLILESASTNQTSMYLCASSFGQADEKLFFGSGTQLSVL.

This chain joins TRBV20-1 and TRBJ2-5, with D perhaps matching TRBD1 or TRBD2 (5 bases each). Per the germline V gene, CDR1 is DFQATT and CDR2 is SNEGSKA (reference sequence). Trimming pared 5 bases from V and 4 bases from J, leaving 11 bases between. The CDR3 has 12 residues. For the CDR3, the DNA is TGCAGTGCTGTCCGAGGGGTAGAGACCCAGTACTTC. Translating it yields CSAVRGVETQYF.

The chain employs TRBV7-2 and TRBJ1-2; 8 positions match TRBD1. This CDR3 is 20 amino acids long. Per germline, CDR1 SGHTA and CDR2 FQGNSA. The junction had 20 bases not matched to a gene; V was cut back by 3 bases and J by 2 bases. The CDR3: CASSFPRRGAGTGGNYGYTF. DNA of the CDR3: TGTGCCAGCAGCTTCCCCCGCAGAGGAGCCGGGACAGGAGGAAACTATGGCTACACCTTC.

V and J are TRBV7-9 and TRBJ1-1, with D maybe TRBD1 (5 bases). The germline V gene has CDR1 SEHNR and CDR2 FQNEAQ (reference sequence). Trimming removed 5 bases at V and 3 bases at J, with 22 bases between. The CDR3 extends over 17 amino acids. CDR3 DNA sequence: TGTGCCAGCAGCGCGGGAAGGGGAGAGATTCGGGACACTGAAGCTTTCTTT. Protein: CASSAGRGEIRDTEAFF.

This clonotype was seen more than once but under ten times. The chain recombines TRBV28 with TRBJ2-1; D may be TRBD1 or TRBD2 (5 bases each). From germline, CDR1 is MDHEN and CDR2 SYDVKM. This CDR3 has 16 residues. V lost 6 bases to trimming and J lost 5 bases, with 20 bases between them. The DNA of the CDR3 is TGTGCCAGCAGCCCCCCCCCGGGGACCCTTAACAATGAGCAGTTCTTC. Translating gives CASSPPPGTLNNEQFF.

Only a few counts were recorded for this clonotype. The genes are TRBV6-5 and TRBJ2-2; 7 bases fit TRBD1. The germline V gene has CDR1 MNHEY and CDR2 SVGAGI. CDR3 size: 18 residues. The J segment lost 3 bases and the V segment lost 0 bases, leaving 10 bases of the junction unmatched. The CDR3 protein is CASSYSERTGSHTGELFF. DNA for the CDR3: TGTGCCAGCAGTTACTCAGAAAGGACAGGCAGTCACACCGGGGAGCTGTTTTTT.

The chain is built from TRBV9 and TRBJ2-3; D gene ambiguous. The length of the CDR3 is 15 residues. Trimming took 0 bases from V and 2 from J, leaving 10 bases between them. CDR1 is SGDLS and CDR2 is YYNGEE in the germline V gene. Here the CDR3 DNA reads TGTGCCAGCAGCGTAGTTTCGGGCTCCACAGATACGCAGTATTTT. It specifies CASSVVSGSTDTQYF.

This clonotype has more than one count but fewer than ten. The chain carries TRBV12-3 or TRBV12-4 and TRBJ1-6; 9 nucleotides align to TRBD1. This CDR3 spans 15 amino acids. Germline trimming cut 6 bases from V and 8 bases from J; bases unmatched to any gene: 8. CDR3 in amino acids: CASSHRDREDSPLHF. In DNA form, the CDR3 reads TGTGCCAGCAGCCACCGGGACAGGGAGGATTCACCCCTCCACTTT.

This clonotype showed up many times. The rearrangement joins TRBV12-3 or TRBV12-4 to TRBJ2-7; TRBD2 matches 14 bases. This CDR3 contains 15 residues. Germline trimming cut 6 bases from V and 3 bases from J; bases unmatched to any gene: 4. DNA of the CDR3: TGTGCCAGCAGCAGACTAGCGGGAGGGTTCTACGAGCAGTACTTC. Translation: CASSRLAGGFYEQYF.

This clonotype was found many times. The rearrangement uses TRBV28 and TRBJ2-7, with 8 positions matching TRBD2. Germline CDR1 reads MDHEN; CDR2 reads SYDVKM. The CDR3 runs 12 residues. The V segment lost 4 bases and the J segment 13 bases; nucleotides outside the gene matches: 9. In nucleotides, the CDR3 is TGTGCCAGCAGTTCCCCTCGGACTAGCAGTTACTTC. Translation gives CASSSPRTSSYF. The complete variable domain, with remaining parts taken from reference TRBV28 and TRBJ2-7, reads DVKVTQSSRYLVKRTGEKVFLECVQDMDHENMFWYRQDPGLGLRLIYFSYDVKMKEKGDIPEGYSVSREKKERFSLILESASTNQTSMYLCASSSPRTSSYFGPGTRLTVT.

This clonotype was seen at least ten times. This chain uses TRBV12-3 or TRBV12-4 with TRBJ1-1, with D maybe TRBD1 (6 bases). This CDR3 spans 15 amino acids. V was trimmed by 4 bases and J by 3 bases, leaving 15 bases between them. DNA for the CDR3: TGTGCCAGCAGTTCGCCGGGACAAGTAGACACTGAAGCTTTCTTT. As protein: CASSSPGQVDTEAFF.

This clonotype has at least ten counts. This chain links TRBV11-1 with TRBJ2-7; tentative D call: TRBD1 (5 bases). CDR3 length equals 13 residues. Germline V gives CDR1 SGHAT, CDR2 FQDESV (reference sequence). Trimming removed 2 bases from V and 5 bases from J, with 10 bases in between. CDR3 in DNA: TGTGCCAGCAGCTTATGGACAAACAACGAGCAGTACTTC. Amino acids: CASSLWTNNEQYF.

This clonotype was counted at least ten times. The J gene is TRBJ2-7, the V gene TRBV28; no clear D gene. Per the germline V gene, CDR1 is MDHEN and CDR2 is SYDVKM. This CDR3 contains 13 residues. V was trimmed by 8 bases and J by 5 bases, leaving 16 bases between them. The CDR3 reads CASLRQFGDEQYF. The CDR3 bases are TGTGCCAGCCTAAGGCAGTTTGGGGACGAGCAGTACTTC.

The chain uses TRBV6-5 and TRBJ1-1; D is uncertain. Germline CDR1 MNHEY, CDR2 SVGAGI. V was clipped by 2 bases and J by 9 bases, with 16 bases between them. The CDR3 extends over 14 amino acids. This CDR3 reads CASSYRALPAKAFF. The CDR3 DNA reads TGTGCCAGCAGTTACCGGGCGCTACCCGCCAAAGCTTTCTTT.

The rearrangement links TRBV10-3 to TRBJ1-1; no clear D. V dropped 5 bases and J dropped 6 bases, with 13 bases sitting between them. Germline V CDR1 and CDR2: ENHRY, SYGVKD. The CDR3 is 13 amino acids. This CDR3 is CAISKTTESEAFF. In DNA, the CDR3 is TGTGCCATCAGTAAGACAACAGAGTCTGAAGCTTTCTTT.

This clonotype was recorded at least ten times. The chain carries TRBV11-2 and TRBJ2-3; perhaps TRBD1 as D (5 bases). The CDR3 runs to 14 residues. Looked up from germline, CDR1 is SGHAT and CDR2 is FQNNGV. Trimming removed 3 bases at V and 5 bases at J, with 12 bases between. CDR3 protein: CASSFGGAQDTQYF. In nucleotides, the CDR3 is TGTGCCAGCAGCTTTGGTGGGGCACAAGATACGCAGTATTTT.

The chain couples TRBV28 to TRBJ2-2, with 9 nucleotides matching TRBD2. The ends lost 3 bases at V and 3 bases at J; junction bases unmatched: 8. The CDR3 has 17 amino acids. CDR1 MDHEN and CDR2 SYDVKM come from the germline V gene. CDR3 sequence (DNA): TGTGCCAGCAGTTTTCGGGCGGGAGGGCCTTACACCGGGGAGCTGTTTTTT. Translating gives CASSFRAGGPYTGELFF.